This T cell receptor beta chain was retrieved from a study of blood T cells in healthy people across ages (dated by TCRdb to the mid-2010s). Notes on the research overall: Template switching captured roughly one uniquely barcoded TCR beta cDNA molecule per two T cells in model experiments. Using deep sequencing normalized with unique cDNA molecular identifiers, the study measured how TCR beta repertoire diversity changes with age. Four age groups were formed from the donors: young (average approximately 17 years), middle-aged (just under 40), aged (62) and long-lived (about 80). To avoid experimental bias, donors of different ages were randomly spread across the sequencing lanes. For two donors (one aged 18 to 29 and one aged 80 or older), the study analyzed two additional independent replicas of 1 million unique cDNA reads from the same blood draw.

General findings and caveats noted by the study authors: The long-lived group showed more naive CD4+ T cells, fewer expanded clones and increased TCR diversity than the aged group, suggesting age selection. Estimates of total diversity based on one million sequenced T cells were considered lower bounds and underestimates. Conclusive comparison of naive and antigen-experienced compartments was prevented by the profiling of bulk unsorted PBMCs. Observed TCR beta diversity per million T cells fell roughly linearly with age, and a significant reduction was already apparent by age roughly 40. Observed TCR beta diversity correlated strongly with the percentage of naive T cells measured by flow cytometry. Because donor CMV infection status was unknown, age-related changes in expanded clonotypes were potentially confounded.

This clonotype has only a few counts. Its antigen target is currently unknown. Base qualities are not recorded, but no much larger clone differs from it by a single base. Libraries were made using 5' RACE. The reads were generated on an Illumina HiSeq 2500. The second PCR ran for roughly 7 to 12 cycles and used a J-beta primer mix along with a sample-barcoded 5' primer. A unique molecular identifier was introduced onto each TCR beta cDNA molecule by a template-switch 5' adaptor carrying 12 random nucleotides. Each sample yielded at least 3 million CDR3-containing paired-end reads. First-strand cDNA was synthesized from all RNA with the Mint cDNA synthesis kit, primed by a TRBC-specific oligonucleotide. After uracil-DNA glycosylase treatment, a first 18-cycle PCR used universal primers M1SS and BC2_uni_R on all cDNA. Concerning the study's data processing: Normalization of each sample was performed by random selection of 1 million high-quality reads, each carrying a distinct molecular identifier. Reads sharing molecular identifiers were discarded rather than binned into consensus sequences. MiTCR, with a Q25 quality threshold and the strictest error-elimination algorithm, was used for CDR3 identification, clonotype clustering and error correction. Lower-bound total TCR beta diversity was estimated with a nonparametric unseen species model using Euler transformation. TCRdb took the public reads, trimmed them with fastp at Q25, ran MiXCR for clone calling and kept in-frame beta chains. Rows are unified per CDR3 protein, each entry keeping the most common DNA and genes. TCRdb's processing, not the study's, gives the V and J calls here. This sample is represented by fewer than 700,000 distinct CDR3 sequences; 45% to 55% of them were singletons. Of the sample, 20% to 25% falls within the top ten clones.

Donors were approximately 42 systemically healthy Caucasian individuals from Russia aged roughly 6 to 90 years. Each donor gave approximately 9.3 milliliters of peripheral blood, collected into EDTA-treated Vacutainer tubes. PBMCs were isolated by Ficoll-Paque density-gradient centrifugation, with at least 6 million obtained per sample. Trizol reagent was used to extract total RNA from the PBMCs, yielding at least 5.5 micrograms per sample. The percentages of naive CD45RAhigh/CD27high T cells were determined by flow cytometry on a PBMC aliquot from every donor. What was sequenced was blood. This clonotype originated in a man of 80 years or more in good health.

In nucleotide form, the sequence is TGCGCCAGCAGGTCCGGGTACCTTTCCTACGAGCAGTACTTC. It codes for CASRSGYLSYEQYF. The chain links TRBV5-1 with TRBJ2-7, with no confidently assigned D gene. V loses 5 bases, J loses 1 base, and the germline ends lie 13 bases apart. The germline V gene yields SGHRS for CDR1 and YFSETQ for CDR2. From its cysteine to its phenylalanine, the CDR3 spans 14 amino acids. The only DNA kept is the CDR3, 42 bases in frame from the first base.